This record looks at one T cell receptor (beta chain) sequence and its context. This sample was included in a study of blood T cells in healthy people across ages. The authors ran a second PCR of roughly 6 to 12 cycles using a sample-barcoded 5' primer and a J-beta primer mix. TCRdb analysed the 5' RACE reads with MiXCR anew, one entry per CDR3 protein. Of roughly 720,000 distinct CDR3 sequences listed, 53% are singletons. Specimen: blood. The clonotype was recovered from a man older than 75 in good health.

CDR3 sequence (DNA): TGTGCCAGCAGTGGGATGCTAGCGGGAGGCCTTAACAATGAGCAGTTCTTC. This translates into CASSGMLAGGLNNEQFF. The chain combines TRBV6-1 with TRBJ2-1; 11 bases line up with TRBD2. J lost 5 bases, V lost 4 bases, and 10 bases had no gene match. In germline, CDR1 is MNHNS, CDR2 SASEGT. The CDR3 consists of 17 residues.